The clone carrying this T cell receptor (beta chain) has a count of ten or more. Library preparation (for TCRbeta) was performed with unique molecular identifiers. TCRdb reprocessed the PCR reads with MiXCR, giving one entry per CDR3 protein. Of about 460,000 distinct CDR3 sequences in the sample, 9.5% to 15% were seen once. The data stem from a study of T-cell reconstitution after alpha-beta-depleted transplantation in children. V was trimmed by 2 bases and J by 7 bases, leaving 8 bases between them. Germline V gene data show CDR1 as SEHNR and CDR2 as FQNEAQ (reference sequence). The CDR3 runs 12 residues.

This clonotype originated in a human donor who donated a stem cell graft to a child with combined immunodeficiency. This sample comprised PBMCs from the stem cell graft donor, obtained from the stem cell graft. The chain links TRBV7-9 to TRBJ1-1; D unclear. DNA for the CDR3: TGTGCCAGCAGCTTAAGCAGTGATGAAGCTTTCTTT. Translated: CASSLSSDEAFF.